This TCR beta chain was documented in a study of shared clonotypes between healthy human individuals. Sequenced by immunoSEQ multiplex PCR; TCRdb stores in-frame clones only, minus some. The data contain fewer than 1 million clones, approximately 96% of them seen just once; the ten biggest clones take up less than 0.25%. Naive-designated CD8 cells lacked CD45RO, were positively enriched for CCR7, and omitted terminally differentiated effector memory CD45RA+ cells. CDR1 is SGDLS, CDR2 YYNGEE, per germline. The CDR3 runs 16 residues. V gave up 0 bases and J gave up 0 bases, with 11 bases separating them. A remark on this clone: Antigen unknown.

Study observations and caveats: Researchers found naive subsets generally carried larger estimated richness than memory subsets.

The specimen sequenced was naive CD8+ T cells sorted from blood. The genes are TRBV9 and TRBJ2-3; weak D call: TRBD1 (6 bases). The receptor was derived from a man aged 25 to 40 in good health. CDR3 DNA: TGTGCCAGCAGCGTAGACATAGGGGGTAGCACAGATACGCAGTATTTT. This translates into CASSVDIGGSTDTQYF.